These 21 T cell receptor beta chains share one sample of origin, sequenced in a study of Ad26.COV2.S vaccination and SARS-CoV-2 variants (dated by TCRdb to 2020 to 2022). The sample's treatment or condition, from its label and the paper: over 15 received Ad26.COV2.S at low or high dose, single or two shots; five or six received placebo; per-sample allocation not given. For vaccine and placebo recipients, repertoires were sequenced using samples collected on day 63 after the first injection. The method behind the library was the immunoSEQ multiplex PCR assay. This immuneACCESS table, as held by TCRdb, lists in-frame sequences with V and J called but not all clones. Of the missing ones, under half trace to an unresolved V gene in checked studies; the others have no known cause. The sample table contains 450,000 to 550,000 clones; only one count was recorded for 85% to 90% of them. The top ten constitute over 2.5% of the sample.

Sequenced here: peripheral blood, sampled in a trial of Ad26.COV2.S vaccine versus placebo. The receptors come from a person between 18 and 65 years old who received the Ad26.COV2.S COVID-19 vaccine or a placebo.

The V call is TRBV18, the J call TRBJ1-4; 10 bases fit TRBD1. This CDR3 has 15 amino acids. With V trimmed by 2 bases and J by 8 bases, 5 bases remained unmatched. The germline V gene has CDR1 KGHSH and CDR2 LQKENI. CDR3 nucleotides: TGTGCCAGCTCACCAACCGGGACAGGGGTGGAAAAACTGTTTTTT. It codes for CASSPTGTGVEKLFF.

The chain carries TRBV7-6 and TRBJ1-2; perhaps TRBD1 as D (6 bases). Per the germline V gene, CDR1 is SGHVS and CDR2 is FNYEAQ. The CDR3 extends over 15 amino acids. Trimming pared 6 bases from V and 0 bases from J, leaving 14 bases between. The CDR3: CASSPRGRANYGYTF. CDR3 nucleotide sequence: TGTGCCAGCAGTCCCAGGGGCAGAGCTAACTATGGCTACACCTTC.

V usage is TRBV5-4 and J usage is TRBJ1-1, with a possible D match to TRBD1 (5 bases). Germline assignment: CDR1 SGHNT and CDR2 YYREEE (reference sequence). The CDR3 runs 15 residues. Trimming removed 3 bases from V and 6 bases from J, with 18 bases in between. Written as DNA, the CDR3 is TGTGCCAGCAGCTCGAGGGAAACAGGAAACTCTGAAGCTTTCTTT. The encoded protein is CASSSRETGNSEAFF.

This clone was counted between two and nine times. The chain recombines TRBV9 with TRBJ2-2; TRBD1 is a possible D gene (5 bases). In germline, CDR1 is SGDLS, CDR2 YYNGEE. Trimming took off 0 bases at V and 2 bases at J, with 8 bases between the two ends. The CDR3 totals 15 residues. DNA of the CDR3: TGTGCCAGCAGCGTAGGGACACCCAACACCGGGGAGCTGTTTTTT. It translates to CASSVGTPNTGELFF.

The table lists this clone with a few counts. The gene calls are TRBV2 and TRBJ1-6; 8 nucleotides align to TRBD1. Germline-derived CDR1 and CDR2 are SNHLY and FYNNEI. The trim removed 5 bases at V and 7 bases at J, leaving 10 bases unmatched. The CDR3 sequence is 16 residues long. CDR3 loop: CASSPWRTGTNSPLHF. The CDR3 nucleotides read TGTGCCAGCAGTCCCTGGAGGACAGGGACAAATTCACCCCTCCACTTT.

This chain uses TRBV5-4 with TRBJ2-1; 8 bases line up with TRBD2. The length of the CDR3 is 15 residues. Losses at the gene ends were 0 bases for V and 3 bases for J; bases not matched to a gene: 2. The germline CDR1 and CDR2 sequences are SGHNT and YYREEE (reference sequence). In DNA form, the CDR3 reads TGTGCCAGCAGCTTGGGGCGGGGGGACTACAATGAGCAGTTCTTC. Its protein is CASSLGRGDYNEQFF.

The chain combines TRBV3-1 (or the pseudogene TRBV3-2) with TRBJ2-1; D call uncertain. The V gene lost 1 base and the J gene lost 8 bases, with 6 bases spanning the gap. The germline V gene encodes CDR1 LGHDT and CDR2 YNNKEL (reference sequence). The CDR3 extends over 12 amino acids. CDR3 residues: CASSQVSDEQFF. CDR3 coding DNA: TGTGCCAGCAGCCAAGTGTCCGATGAGCAGTTCTTC.

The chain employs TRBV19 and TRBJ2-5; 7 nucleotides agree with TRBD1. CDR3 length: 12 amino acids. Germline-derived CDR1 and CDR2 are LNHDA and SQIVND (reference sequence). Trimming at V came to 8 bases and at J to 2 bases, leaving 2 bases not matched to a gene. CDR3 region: CASGTAQETQYF. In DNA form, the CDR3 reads TGTGCCAGTGGGACAGCTCAAGAGACCCAGTACTTC.

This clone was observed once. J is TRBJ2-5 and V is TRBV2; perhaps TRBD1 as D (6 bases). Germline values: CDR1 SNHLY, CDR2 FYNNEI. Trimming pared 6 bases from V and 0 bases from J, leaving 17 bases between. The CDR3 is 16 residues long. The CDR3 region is CASSPTGFADQETQYF. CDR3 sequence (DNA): TGTGCCAGCAGCCCTACAGGGTTCGCGGACCAAGAGACCCAGTACTTC.

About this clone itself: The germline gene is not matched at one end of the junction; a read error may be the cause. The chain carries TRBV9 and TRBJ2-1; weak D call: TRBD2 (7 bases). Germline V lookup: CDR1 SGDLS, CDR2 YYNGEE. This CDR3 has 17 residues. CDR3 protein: CASSVRGASGGYNERFF. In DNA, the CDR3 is TGTGCCAGCAGCGTAAGGGGGGCTAGCGGAGGGTACAATGAGCGGTTCTTC.

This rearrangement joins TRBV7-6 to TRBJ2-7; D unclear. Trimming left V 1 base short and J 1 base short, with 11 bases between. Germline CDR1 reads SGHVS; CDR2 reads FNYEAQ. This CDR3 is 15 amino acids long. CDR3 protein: CASSLEVARSYEQYF. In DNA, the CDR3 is TGTGCCAGCAGCTTAGAGGTAGCCAGGTCCTACGAGCAGTACTTC.

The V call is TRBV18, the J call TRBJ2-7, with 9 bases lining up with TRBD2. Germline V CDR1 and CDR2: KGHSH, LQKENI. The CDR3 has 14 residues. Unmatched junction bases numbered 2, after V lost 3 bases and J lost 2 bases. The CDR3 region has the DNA TGTGCCAGCTCACCTGCGGGAGGGGCCTACGAGCAGTACTTC. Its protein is CASSPAGGAYEQYF.

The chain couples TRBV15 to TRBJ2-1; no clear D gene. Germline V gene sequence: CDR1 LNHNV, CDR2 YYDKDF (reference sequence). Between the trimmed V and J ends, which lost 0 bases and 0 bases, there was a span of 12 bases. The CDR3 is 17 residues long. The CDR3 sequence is CATSRDLILSSYNEQFF. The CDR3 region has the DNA TGTGCCACCAGCAGAGATCTCATACTTAGCTCCTACAATGAGCAGTTCTTC. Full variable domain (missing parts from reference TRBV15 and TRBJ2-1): DAMVIQNPRYQVTQFGKPVTLSCSQTLNHNVMYWYQQKSSQAPKLLFHYYDKDFNNEADTPDNFQSRRPNTSFCFLDIRSPGLGDTAMYLCATSRDLILSSYNEQFFGPGTRLTVL.

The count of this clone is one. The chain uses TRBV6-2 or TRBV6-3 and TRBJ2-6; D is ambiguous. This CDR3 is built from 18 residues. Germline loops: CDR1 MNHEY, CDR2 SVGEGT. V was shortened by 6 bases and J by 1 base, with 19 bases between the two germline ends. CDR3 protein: CASSRRPKGLSGANVLTF. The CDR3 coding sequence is TGTGCCAGCAGCCGTCGACCAAAGGGCCTTTCTGGGGCCAACGTCCTGACTTTC.

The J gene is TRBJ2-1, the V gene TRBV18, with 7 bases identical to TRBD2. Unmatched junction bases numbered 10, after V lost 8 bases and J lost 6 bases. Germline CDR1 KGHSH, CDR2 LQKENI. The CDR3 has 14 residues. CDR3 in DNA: TGTGCCAGCCGCGGGGGACTCGAGGTCAATGAGCAGTTCTTC. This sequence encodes CASRGGLEVNEQFF.

The CDR3 coding sequence is TGTGCCATCAGGGAAAGGGCGACAGGGGGACTAGAAGAGACCCAGTACTTC. Its protein is CAIRERATGGLEETQYF. The chain is built from TRBV10-3 and TRBJ2-5, with D perhaps TRBD1 (9 bases). This CDR3 has 17 residues. Trimming shortened V by 6 bases and J by 3 bases, and 23 bases separated the two germline ends. Germline CDR1 and CDR2: ENHRY and SYGVKD.

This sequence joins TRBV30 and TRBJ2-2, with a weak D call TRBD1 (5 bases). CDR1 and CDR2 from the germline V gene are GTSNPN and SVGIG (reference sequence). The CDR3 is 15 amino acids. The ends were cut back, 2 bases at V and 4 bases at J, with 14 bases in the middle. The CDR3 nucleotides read TGTGCCTGGAGTCCAGCCAGGGTAGGCACCGGGGAGCTGTTTTTT. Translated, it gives CAWSPARVGTGELFF.

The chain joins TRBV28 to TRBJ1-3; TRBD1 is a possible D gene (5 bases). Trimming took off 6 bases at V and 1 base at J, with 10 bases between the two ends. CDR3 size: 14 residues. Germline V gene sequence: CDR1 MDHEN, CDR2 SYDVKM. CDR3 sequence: CASSRGGSGNTIYF. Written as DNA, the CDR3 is TGTGCCAGCAGCCGGGGGGGATCTGGAAACACCATATATTTT.

CDR3 nucleotides: TGCGCCAGCAGCTCGACGGGCAATAGCGATGGCTACACCTTC. Translation gives CASSSTGNSDGYTF. V is TRBV5-1 and J is TRBJ1-2; D call uncertain. The CDR3 extends over 14 amino acids. Germline CDR1 SGHRS, CDR2 YFSETQ. V was shortened by 3 bases and J by 6 bases, with 15 bases between the two germline ends.

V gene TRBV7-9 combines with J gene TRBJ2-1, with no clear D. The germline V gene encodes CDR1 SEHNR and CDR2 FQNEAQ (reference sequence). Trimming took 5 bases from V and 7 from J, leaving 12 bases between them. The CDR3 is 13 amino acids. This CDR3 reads CASSATGWNEQFF. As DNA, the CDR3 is TGTGCCAGCAGCGCGACCGGTTGGAATGAGCAGTTCTTC. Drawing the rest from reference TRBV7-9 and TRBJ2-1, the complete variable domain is DTGVSQNPRHKITKRGQNVTFRCDPISEHNRLYWYRQTLGQGPEFLTYFQNEAQLEKSRLLSDRFSAERPKGSFSTLEIQRTEQGDSAMYLCASSATGWNEQFFGPGTRLTVL.

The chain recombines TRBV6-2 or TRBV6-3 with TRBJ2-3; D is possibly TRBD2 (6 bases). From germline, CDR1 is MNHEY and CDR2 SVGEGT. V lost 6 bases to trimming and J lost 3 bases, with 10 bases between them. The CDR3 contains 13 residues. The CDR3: CASSGGVTDTQYF. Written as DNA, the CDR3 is TGTGCCAGCAGCGGCGGGGTTACAGATACGCAGTATTTT.